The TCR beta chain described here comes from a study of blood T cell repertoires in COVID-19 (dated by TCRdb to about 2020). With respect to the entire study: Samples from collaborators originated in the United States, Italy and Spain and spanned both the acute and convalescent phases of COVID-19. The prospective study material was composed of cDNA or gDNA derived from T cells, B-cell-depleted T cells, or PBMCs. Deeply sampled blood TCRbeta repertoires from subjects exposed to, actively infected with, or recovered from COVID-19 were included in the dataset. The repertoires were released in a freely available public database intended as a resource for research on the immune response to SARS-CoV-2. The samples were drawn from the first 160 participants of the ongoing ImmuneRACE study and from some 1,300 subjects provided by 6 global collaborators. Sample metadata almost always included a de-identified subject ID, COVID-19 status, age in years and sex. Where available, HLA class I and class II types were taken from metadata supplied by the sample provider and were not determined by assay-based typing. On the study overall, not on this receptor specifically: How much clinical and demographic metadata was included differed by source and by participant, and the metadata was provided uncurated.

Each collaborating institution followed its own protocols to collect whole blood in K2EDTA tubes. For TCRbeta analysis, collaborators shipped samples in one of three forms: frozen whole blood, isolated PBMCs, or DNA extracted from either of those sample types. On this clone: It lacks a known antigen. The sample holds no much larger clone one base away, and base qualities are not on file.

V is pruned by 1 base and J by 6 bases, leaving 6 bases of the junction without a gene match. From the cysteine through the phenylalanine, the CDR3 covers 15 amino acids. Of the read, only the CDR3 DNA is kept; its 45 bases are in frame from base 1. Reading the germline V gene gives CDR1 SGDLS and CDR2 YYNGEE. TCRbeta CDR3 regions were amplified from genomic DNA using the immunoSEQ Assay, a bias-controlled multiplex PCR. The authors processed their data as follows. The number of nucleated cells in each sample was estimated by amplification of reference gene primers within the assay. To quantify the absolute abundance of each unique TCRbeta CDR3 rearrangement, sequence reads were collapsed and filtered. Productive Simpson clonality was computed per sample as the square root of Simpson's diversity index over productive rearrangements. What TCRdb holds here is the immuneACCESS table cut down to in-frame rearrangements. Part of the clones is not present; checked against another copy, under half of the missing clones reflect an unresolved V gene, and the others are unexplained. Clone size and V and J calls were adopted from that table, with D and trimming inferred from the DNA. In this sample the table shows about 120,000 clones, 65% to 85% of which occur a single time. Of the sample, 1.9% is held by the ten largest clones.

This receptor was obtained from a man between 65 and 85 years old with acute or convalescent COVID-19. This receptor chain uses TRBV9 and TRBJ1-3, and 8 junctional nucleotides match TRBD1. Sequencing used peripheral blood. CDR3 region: CASSVRGQGENTIYF. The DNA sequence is TGTGCCAGCAGCGTAAGAGGACAGGGAGAAAACACCATATATTTT.